The T cell receptor beta chain described here comes from a study of Tregs in tolerant kidney transplant recipients. Unstimulated Tregs (CD4+CD25+CD127-) and CD4+CD25- non-Tregs were sorted from PBMCs. The CDR3 length is 15 residues. Looked up from germline, CDR1 is SGHTA and CDR2 is FQGNSA. V was pared by 0 bases and J by 0 bases, with 7 bases between. This table comes from immunoSEQ multiplex PCR, and its TCRdb copy is limited to in-frame clones, with some not included. Of about 110,000 clones in the sample, 85% to 90% were seen once. The TCR sequence derives from a human donor who received a combined kidney and bone marrow transplant. This material consisted of CD4+ T cells from blood, taken before the transplant. The chain has TRBV7-2 and TRBJ2-3, with D maybe TRBD2 (6 bases). The CDR3 DNA is TGTGCCAGCAGCTTAGCGGGGACTAGCACAGATACGCAGTATTTT. Residues: CASSLAGTSTDTQYF. Full variable domain (outside the CDR3, taken from reference TRBV7-2 and TRBJ2-3): GAGVSQSPSNKVTEKGKDVELRCDPISGHTALYWYRQSLGQGLEFLIYFQGNSAPDKSGLPSDRFSAERTGGSVSTLTIQRTQQEDSAVYLCASSLAGTSTDTQYFGPGTRLTVL.